Listed here are 27 T cell receptor beta chains from one sample, sequenced in a study of shared T cell receptors in the human thymus. Profiling relied on immunoSEQ multiplex PCR, and the TCRdb table lists in-frame clones only, not all of them. The table has hundreds of thousands of clones, about 80% seen once. These data were likewise used in another study, on human thymus T cells.

Sequencing was carried out using thymocytes. The receptors were gathered from a boy younger than two with a congenital heart defect.

The rearrangement links TRBV4-2 to TRBJ2-7, with D perhaps matching TRBD1 (7 bases). The CDR3 contains 16 residues. The germline V and J ends were trimmed by 3 bases and 1 base, with 16 bases remaining between them. In germline, CDR1 is LGHNA, CDR2 YNFKEQ. CDR3 sequence reads: CASSHPGGTASYEQYF. CDR3 nucleotide sequence: TGTGCCAGCAGCCATCCTGGGGGGACAGCTTCCTACGAGCAGTACTTC.

The gene calls are TRBV19 and TRBJ2-7, with D unclear. Trimming removed 3 bases at V and 2 bases at J, with 14 bases between. Germline V gene data show CDR1 as LNHDA and CDR2 as SQIVND (reference sequence). The CDR3 consists of 15 residues. CDR3 region: CASSIGGRRTYEQYF. DNA for the CDR3: TGTGCCAGTAGTATCGGTGGGCGCAGGACCTACGAGCAGTACTTC.

V and J are TRBV4-1 and TRBJ1-5, with TRBD1 matching 8 bases. Unmatched junction bases numbered 5, after V lost 1 base and J lost 6 bases. This CDR3 contains 15 residues. Germline values: CDR1 MGHRA, CDR2 YSYEKL. The chain's CDR3 is CASSQGTGLGQPQHF. The CDR3 region has the DNA TGCGCCAGCAGCCAAGGGACAGGGTTGGGTCAGCCCCAGCATTTT.

This clone was recorded a few times. V usage is TRBV4-3 and J usage is TRBJ2-1; 8 nucleotides align to TRBD1. This CDR3 region has 14 residues. Per the germline V gene, CDR1 is LGHNA and CDR2 is YSLEER. With V trimmed by 3 bases and J by 5 bases, 3 bases remained unmatched. CDR3: CASSQTGADNEQFF. The CDR3 DNA follows: TGCGCCAGCAGCCAGACAGGGGCCGACAATGAGCAGTTCTTC.

The chain has TRBV10-3 and TRBJ2-1, with D possibly being TRBD1 (6 bases). Germline V CDR1 and CDR2: ENHRY, SYGVKD. V was clipped by 4 bases and J by 9 bases, with 16 bases between them. The CDR3 runs to 14 residues. CDR3 sequence: CAISGKRGLTEQFF. The CDR3 DNA reads TGTGCCATCAGTGGGAAGAGGGGGTTGACTGAGCAGTTCTTC.

This clone was counted once. The rearrangement joins TRBV19 to TRBJ1-4, with unresolved D. The CDR3 loop spans 12 amino acids. Germline CDR1 and CDR2: LNHDA and SQIVND (reference sequence). V was shortened by 5 bases and J by 5 bases, with 6 bases between the two germline ends. The CDR3 nucleotides are TGTGCCAGTAGTTTCTTCAATGAAAAACTGTTTTTT. Protein: CASSFFNEKLFF.

The chain is built from TRBV29-1 and TRBJ1-2, with 7 bases lining up with TRBD1. The V gene end was trimmed by 8 bases and the J gene end by 4 bases; junction bases not matched to a gene: 7. The CDR3 extends over 12 amino acids. The germline V gene has CDR1 SQVTM and CDR2 ANQGSEA. CDR3 sequence reads: CSTRGDSYGYTF. CDR3 nucleotides: TGCAGCACCCGAGGGGACAGCTATGGCTACACCTTC.

The genes are TRBV7-6 and TRBJ1-1; no clear D gene. The germline gives CDR1 SGHVS, CDR2 FNYEAQ. V lost 0 bases and J 0 bases, leaving 29 bases between the germline ends. The CDR3 loop spans 22 amino acids. This chain's CDR3 is CASSLATGEDKAEQPLNTEAFF. The CDR3 bases are TGTGCCAGCAGCTTAGCGACTGGGGAGGATAAGGCTGAACAACCCCTGAACACTGAAGCTTTCTTT.

J is TRBJ2-7 and V is TRBV11-2; TRBD2 is a possible D gene (5 bases). The V gene lost 0 bases and the J gene lost 6 bases, with 9 bases spanning the gap. The germline V gene encodes CDR1 SGHAT and CDR2 FQNNGV. The CDR3 is made up of 13 amino acids. The CDR3 is CASSLDPGGEQYF. Here the CDR3 DNA reads TGTGCCAGCAGCTTAGATCCCGGAGGCGAGCAGTACTTC. Complete variable domain (other parts from reference TRBV11-2 and TRBJ2-7): EAGVAQSPRYKIIEKRQSVAFWCNPISGHATLYWYQQILGQGPKLLIQFQNNGVVDDSQLPKDRFSAERLKGVDSTLKIQPAKLEDSAVYLCASSLDPGGEQYFGPGTRLTVT.

The chain is built from TRBV7-2 and TRBJ2-1; TRBD2 might be the D (5 bases). This CDR3 has 12 residues. CDR1 and CDR2 from the germline V gene are SGHTA and FQGNSA. The V and J ends lost 5 bases and 13 bases respectively, with 15 bases between them. The DNA for the CDR3 is TGTGCCAGCAGCCCCGACTACAACGCACAGTTCTTC. Its translation is CASSPDYNAQFF.

This clone has only one observation. The rearrangement uses TRBV6-4 and TRBJ2-5, with D perhaps matching TRBD1 (5 bases). The J call could be wrong; TRBJ2-7 is a better fit for the DNA end. The CDR3 totals 15 residues. The germline CDR1 and CDR2 sequences are MRHNA and SNTAGT. DNA of the CDR3: TGTGCCAGCAGGAGCGTGACAGTTTTATCCCACGAGCAGTACTTC. Its translation: CASRSVTVLSHEQYF.

V is TRBV7-2 and J is TRBJ2-5; 7 positions match TRBD1. The germline CDR1 and CDR2 sequences are SGHTA and FQGNSA. This CDR3 has 16 residues. Trimming cost V 5 bases and J 5 bases; bases outside gene matches: 14. CDR3 coding DNA: TGTGCCAGCAGCCTACGTAGGGGCAGAGGGGGCGAGACCCAGTACTTC. Encoded protein: CASSLRRGRGGETQYF. Drawing the rest from reference TRBV7-2 and TRBJ2-5, the complete variable domain is GAGVSQSPSNKVTEKGKDVELRCDPISGHTALYWYRQSLGQGLEFLIYFQGNSAPDKSGLPSDRFSAERTGGSVSTLTIQRTQQEDSAVYLCASSLRRGRGGETQYFGPGTRLLVL.

This clone has only one observation. The rearrangement joins TRBV15 to TRBJ2-2; no clear D gene. This CDR3 contains 15 residues. V dropped 1 base and J dropped 3 bases, with 9 bases sitting between them. Looked up from germline, CDR1 is LNHNV and CDR2 is YYDKDF (reference sequence). The CDR3 protein is CATSRGSRYTGELFF. The CDR3 nucleotides are TGTGCCACCAGCAGAGGTAGCCGATACACCGGGGAGCTGTTTTTT.

The rearrangement uses TRBV19 and TRBJ1-1, with 8 positions matching TRBD1. The CDR3 has 15 amino acids. Germline loops: CDR1 LNHDA, CDR2 SQIVND (reference sequence). After removal of 3 bases from V and 1 base from J, the junction contained 4 bases not matched to a gene. CDR3 sequence: CASSMRTGKNTEAFF. The CDR3 coding sequence is TGTGCCAGTAGTATGAGGACAGGGAAGAACACTGAAGCTTTCTTT.

The V and J genes are TRBV29-1 and TRBJ2-2, with 10 bases lining up with TRBD2. The CDR3 contains 18 residues. The ends lost 4 bases at V and 5 bases at J; junction bases unmatched: 16. Germline loops: CDR1 SQVTM, CDR2 ANQGSEA. CDR3 sequence: CSVVGWTSGREGTGELFF. CDR3 nucleotides: TGCAGCGTTGTCGGTTGGACTAGCGGCCGAGAAGGGACCGGGGAGCTGTTTTTT.

This chain joins TRBV28 and TRBJ1-1; 7 nucleotides line up with TRBD1. Trimming removed 5 bases from V and 4 bases from J; junction bases left unmatched: 4. Looked up from germline, CDR1 is MDHEN and CDR2 is SYDVKM. The CDR3 is made up of 13 amino acids. In DNA form, the CDR3 reads TGTGCCAGCAGTCCTCCAGGGGGCACTGAAGCTTTCTTT. Translation gives CASSPPGGTEAFF.

The gene calls are TRBV27 and TRBJ2-7; the match to TRBD2 covers 7 bases. The junction had 8 bases not matched to a gene; V was cut back by 6 bases and J by 3 bases. The CDR3 sequence is 14 residues long. CDR1 and CDR2 from the germline V gene are MNHEY and SMNVEV (reference sequence). The CDR3 sequence: CASSAERDYYEQYF. CDR3 coding DNA: TGTGCCAGCAGCGCGGAGCGGGATTACTACGAGCAGTACTTC.

The chain recombines TRBV6-6 with TRBJ2-1; TRBD2 might be the D (6 bases). Trimming shortened V by 8 bases and J by 8 bases, and 16 bases separated the two germline ends. The CDR3 has 13 amino acids. Germline V CDR1 and CDR2: MNHNY, SVGAGI (reference sequence). This CDR3 is CASGGWGGDEQFF. Written as DNA, the CDR3 is TGTGCCAGCGGGGGGTGGGGCGGGGATGAGCAGTTCTTC.

V gene TRBV5-1 combines with J gene TRBJ2-3, with D possibly matching TRBD2 (6 bases). The V end was cut by 3 bases, the J end by 2 bases, with 13 bases between. Germline CDR1 reads SGHRS; CDR2 reads YFSETQ. The CDR3 length is 15 residues. DNA of the CDR3: TGCGCCAGCAGCTCCGCGGGACGGATCACAGATACGCAGTATTTT. Amino acid sequence: CASSSAGRITDTQYF.

This clone has a single count. The chain carries TRBV7-9 and TRBJ2-1; 9 bases map to TRBD2. There are 16 residues in the CDR3. Germline lookup yields CDR1 SEHNR and CDR2 FQNEAQ (reference sequence). Trimming took 0 bases from V and 0 from J; bases not matched to a gene: 0. The CDR3 nucleotides read TGTGCCAGCAGCTTAGCTAGCGGGAGCTCCTACAATGAGCAGTTCTTC. Its translation is CASSLASGSSYNEQFF.

This clone was detected only once. V gene TRBV15 combines with J gene TRBJ2-3, with 9 positions matching TRBD2. The CDR3 runs to 17 residues. Losses at the gene ends were 1 base for V and 3 bases for J; bases not matched to a gene: 8. CDR1 is LNHNV and CDR2 is YYDKDF in the germline V gene (reference sequence). In nucleotides, the CDR3 is TGTGCCACCAGCAGAGCATCTATAGCGGGAGAGACAGATACGCAGTATTTT. Its translation is CATSRASIAGETDTQYF.

The chain carries TRBV30 and TRBJ2-7; 14 bases align to TRBD2. Germline lookup yields CDR1 GTSNPN and CDR2 SVGIG (reference sequence). The CDR3 runs 15 residues. V dropped 3 bases and J dropped 1; count of bases not matched to a gene: 2. The CDR3 nucleotides read TGTGCCTGGAGCAGACTAGCGGGAGGGTCCTACGAGCAGTACTTC. This gives the protein CAWSRLAGGSYEQYF.

The chain is built from TRBV28 and TRBJ2-7; 12 bases align to TRBD2. Germline CDR1 MDHEN, CDR2 SYDVKM. The CDR3 is 16 residues long. With V trimmed by 6 bases and J by 4 bases, 10 bases remained unmatched. The CDR3 loop is CASRPATSGRKYEQYF. The CDR3 DNA follows: TGTGCCAGCAGACCCGCGACTAGCGGGAGAAAGTACGAGCAGTACTTC. Full variable domain (outside the CDR3, taken from reference TRBV28 and TRBJ2-7): DVKVTQSSRYLVKRTGEKVFLECVQDMDHENMFWYRQDPGLGLRLIYFSYDVKMKEKGDIPEGYSVSREKKERFSLILESASTNQTSMYLCASRPATSGRKYEQYFGPGTRLTVT.

In its sample, this clone was seen a few times. This chain joins TRBV30 and TRBJ2-5; TRBD1 might be the D (6 bases). The CDR3 is 13 residues long. Germline lookup yields CDR1 GTSNPN and CDR2 SVGIG (reference sequence). V lost 7 bases and J 5 bases, leaving 17 bases between the germline ends. This chain's CDR3 is CALALGGCETQYF. CDR3 nucleotides: TGTGCCTTGGCATTAGGGGGTTGTGAGACCCAGTACTTC. The whole variable domain, remainder taken from reference TRBV30 and TRBJ2-5, is SQTIHQWPATLVQPVGSPLSLECTVEGTSNPNLYWYRQAAGRGLQLLFYSVGIGQISSEVPQNLSASRPQDRQFILSSKKLLLSDSGFYLCALALGGCETQYFGPGTRLLVL.

The chain uses TRBV28 and TRBJ2-7, with D perhaps TRBD1 (7 bases). The germline V gene has CDR1 MDHEN and CDR2 SYDVKM. The CDR3 covers 17 residues. V was cut by 0 bases and J by 5 bases, with 20 bases left in between. CDR3 amino acids: CASSLWARMGQRDEQYF. DNA of the CDR3: TGTGCCAGCAGTTTATGGGCGAGAATGGGACAGCGGGACGAGCAGTACTTC.

The J gene is TRBJ2-1, the V gene TRBV5-1, with a possible D match to TRBD2 (5 bases). V lost 4 bases to trimming and J lost 7 bases, with 18 bases between them. CDR1 SGHRS and CDR2 YFSETQ come from the germline V gene. This CDR3 contains 15 residues. CDR3 residues: CASSPWVTSGNEQFF. In DNA, the CDR3 is TGCGCCAGCAGCCCTTGGGTGACCAGCGGTAATGAGCAGTTCTTC. Combining the CDR3 with reference TRBV5-1 and TRBJ2-1 gives the whole variable domain KAGVTQTPRYLIKTRGQQVTLSCSPISGHRSVSWYQQTPGQGLQFLFEYFSETQRNKGNFPGRFSGRQFSNSRSEMNVSTLELGDSALYLCASSPWVTSGNEQFFGPGTRLTVL.

This rearrangement joins TRBV27 to TRBJ2-1; 8 nucleotides match TRBD2. The CDR3 spans 14 residues. V lost 6 bases and J lost 8; bases outside the gene matches: 9. CDR1 and CDR2 from the germline V gene are MNHEY and SMNVEV (reference sequence). CDR3 coding DNA: TGTGCCAGCAGCCCTGGACTAGCAATCGATGAGCAGTTCTTC. Its protein product is CASSPGLAIDEQFF.